This T cell receptor (beta chain) was obtained from a study of blood T cells in healthy people across ages. It was with a sample-barcoded 5' primer and a J-beta primer mix that a second PCR of roughly 6 to 12 cycles was run. TCRdb redid the calling of the 5' RACE reads with MiXCR, one entry per CDR3 protein. This sample carries about 970,000 distinct CDR3 sequences, roughly 50% of them seen once, and the ten largest clones take about 21%. This clonotype was obtained from a woman aged 55-69 years in good health. The sample comprised blood.

CDR3 nucleotide sequence: TGTGCCAGCAGTTTGGCCAGGACAGATACCAACTATGGCTACACCTTC. Translated: CASSLARTDTNYGYTF. The chain joins TRBV27 to TRBJ1-2; D might be TRBD1 (6 bases). Trimming took 3 bases from V and 2 from J, leaving 16 bases between them. This CDR3 is 16 amino acids long. Germline assignment: CDR1 MNHEY and CDR2 SMNVEV (reference sequence).